The present entry profiles one TCR beta chain with its context. This record belongs to a study of T cells expressing NK-cell markers. Study information: Obtained from sorted CD3+CD56+NKG2C+, CD3+CD56+NKG2C- and CD3+CD56-NKG2C+ T cells were the TCR beta repertoires.

From its re-call of the 5' RACE reads, TCRdb lists each CDR3 protein once, without DNA. The ten most abundant clones cover around 18% of a sample with about 110,000 distinct CDR3 sequences. Germline assignment: CDR1 SEHNR and CDR2 FQNEAQ (reference sequence). CDR3 length equals 15 residues. The source of this sequence is a woman aged 18-70 years in good health. Sequencing was performed on blood T cells: a sorted CD56 or NKG2C T cell subset, CD4+ or CD8+ T cells, or bulk PBMC T cells (not recorded which). This chain connects TRBV7-9 to TRBJ2-5. CDR3 residues: CASSSTLMSRETQYF.